The source of this T cell receptor (beta chain) is a study of CD8 T cells in ankylosing spondylitis. Study observations and caveats: Certain motif variants had earlier appeared in reactive arthritis synovial fluid and blood. Ankylosing spondylitis blood seemed to carry a telltale TCR beta motif made of eight or nine highly homologous variants. Clones that were linked to disease were CD8+ and were relatively rare in peripheral blood. According to the report, clones linked to the disease were significantly enriched in matched synovial fluid samples taken from ankylosing spondylitis patients.

This clonotype was seen many times. The antigen is not known. Using quantitative 5'-RACE with molecular barcodes, the authors made TCR beta libraries. Via MiXCR, TCRdb re-called the 5' RACE reads, giving one row per CDR3 protein. Counted here are under 250,000 distinct CDR3 sequences, 7% to 8% occurring once; the ten biggest clones make up 14%. Germline trimming cut 0 bases from V and 4 bases from J; bases unmatched to any gene: 4. The length of the CDR3 is 15 residues. Germline V gives CDR1 LGHNA, CDR2 YSLEER. This chain joins TRBV4-3 and TRBJ2-7; 9 bases line up with TRBD1. The clonotype was recovered from a male donor with ankylosing spondylitis. The sample consisted of blood, either unsorted or a sorted T cell fraction (not recorded which). The CDR3 nucleotides read TGCGCCAGCAGCCAAGATGACAGGGGGATGTACGAGCAGTACTTC. It yields the protein CASSQDDRGMYEQYF.